This T cell receptor beta chain was sequenced in a study of cytomegalovirus exposure and HLA in healthy donors. General observations from the study: Most sequenced TCRs were rare (though some public TCRs occurred in many donors). Reported performance of the classifier showed diagnosis of cytomegalovirus status with high specificity and sensitivity.

Produced via immunoSEQ multiplex PCR; TCRdb's table is partial and in-frame only. The table includes 250,000 or so clones, around 91% detected once. This clone was recorded only once. No antigen is known for it. The ends were cut back, 0 bases at V and 4 bases at J, with 7 bases in the middle. This CDR3 spans 13 amino acids. Germline V CDR1 and CDR2: MNHEY, SMNVEV (reference sequence). The sequence derives from a woman under 30 in good health and CMV-seronegative. The specimen was PBMCs. This chain links TRBV27 with TRBJ2-7, with D unresolved. CDR3 protein: CASSLSLVYEQYF. The CDR3 region has the DNA TGTGCCAGCAGTTTATCGCTAGTGTACGAGCAGTACTTC.